A single T cell receptor beta chain is shown here with its context. The source of the sample is a study of blood T cell repertoires in COVID-19. Study summary: Researchers got acute and convalescent COVID-19 samples from the United States, Italy and Spain. From T cells, B-cell-depleted T cells, or PBMCs came the material, which was cDNA or gDNA.

In the authors' methods: Reference gene primer amplification in the assay estimated nucleated cell counts. Generated by immunoSEQ multiplex PCR, the TCRdb table keeps only in-frame clones and is missing some. V and J calls and clone size follow that table, whereas D and trimming were derived from the DNA. The sample lists 130,000 to 150,000 clones, about 86% occurring once. The CDR3 loop spans 15 amino acids. Germline CDR1 reads ENHRY; CDR2 reads SYGVKD. The ends lost 6 bases at V and 4 bases at J; junction bases unmatched: 7. Material: peripheral blood. The chain is built from TRBV10-3 and TRBJ1-2, with TRBD1 matching 11 bases. The source is a woman aged 50 to 65 with active or convalescent COVID-19. The CDR3 spells CAISWDRGYTYGYTF. CDR3 coding DNA: TGTGCCATCAGCTGGGACAGGGGGTATACCTATGGCTACACCTTC.